The clone carrying this T cell receptor (beta chain) was observed at least ten times. Antigen unknown. Each single cDNA molecule received a unique molecular identifier. MiXCR was run by TCRdb on the 5' RACE reads, yielding one entry per CDR3 protein. The repertoire holds some 85,000 distinct CDR3 sequences, with about an eighth as singletons. The data were obtained in a study of early T cells in non-severe SARS-CoV-2 infection. Background on the study: Chains from this unsorted whole-blood bulk RNA could not be paired. Notes on the study in general: Sequences matched to VDJdb favored anti-spike CD8 responses, while private and CD4 specificities were missed.

This CDR3 region has 18 residues. The ends were cut back, 7 bases at V and 5 bases at J, with 27 bases in the middle. Germline-derived CDR1 and CDR2 are MNHEY and SVGAGI. The chain carries TRBV6-5 and TRBJ2-1; D is possibly TRBD2 (7 bases). The sequenced sample consisted of whole blood. This TCR was sampled from an adult who was a healthcare worker with PCR-confirmed SARS-CoV-2 infection or an uninfected control (not recorded which). CDR3 sequence (DNA): TGTGCCAGCATCCCCGCGACCAGGAAGGGGGGAGGGAACAATGAGCAGTTCTTC. Translated: CASIPATRKGGGNNEQFF.